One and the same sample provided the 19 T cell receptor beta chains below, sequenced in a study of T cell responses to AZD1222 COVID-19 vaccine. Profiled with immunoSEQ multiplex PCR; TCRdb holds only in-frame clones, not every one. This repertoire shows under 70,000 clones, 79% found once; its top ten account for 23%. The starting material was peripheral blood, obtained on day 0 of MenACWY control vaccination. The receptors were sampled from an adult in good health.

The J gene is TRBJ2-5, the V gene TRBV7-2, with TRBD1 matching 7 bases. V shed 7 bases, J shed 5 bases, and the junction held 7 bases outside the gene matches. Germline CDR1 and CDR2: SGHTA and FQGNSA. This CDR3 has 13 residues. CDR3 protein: CASNRGEGETQYF. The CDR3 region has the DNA TGTGCCAGCAACAGGGGTGAGGGGGAGACCCAGTACTTC.

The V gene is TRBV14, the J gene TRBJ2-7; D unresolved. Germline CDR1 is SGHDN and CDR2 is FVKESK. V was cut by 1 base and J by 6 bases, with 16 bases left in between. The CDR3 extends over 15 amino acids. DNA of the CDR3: TGTGCCAGCAGCCAAGTGTGGCAGGAAAGATCCGAGCAGTACTTC. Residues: CASSQVWQERSEQYF. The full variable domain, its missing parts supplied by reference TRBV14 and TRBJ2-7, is EAGVTQFPSHSVIEKGQTVTLRCDPISGHDNLYWYRRVMGKEIKFLLHFVKESKQDESGMPNNRFLAERTGGTYSTLKVQPAELEDSGVYFCASSQVWQERSEQYFGPGTRLTVT.

The CDR3 DNA is TGTGCCAGCAGCTTATCTACAGCCTATGGCTACACCTTC. Translating it yields CASSLSTAYGYTF. The chain employs TRBV7-2 and TRBJ1-2; no reliable D call. CDR1 and CDR2 from the germline V gene are SGHTA and FQGNSA. CDR3 length: 13 residues. Trimming shortened V by 2 bases and J by 4 bases, and 8 bases separated the two germline ends.

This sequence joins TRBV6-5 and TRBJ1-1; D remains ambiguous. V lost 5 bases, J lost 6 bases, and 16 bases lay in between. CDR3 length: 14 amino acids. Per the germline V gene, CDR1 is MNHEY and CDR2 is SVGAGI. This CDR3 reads CASSTGRKGAEAFF. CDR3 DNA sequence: TGTGCCAGCAGTACCGGACGGAAAGGCGCTGAAGCTTTCTTT.

Here the CDR3 DNA reads TGTGCCAGCAGCCAAGGGTACGTGACAGGGGACAATCAGCCCCAGCATTTT. It encodes CASSQGYVTGDNQPQHF. The chain joins TRBV3-1 (or the pseudogene TRBV3-2) to TRBJ1-5, with TRBD1 identical over 8 bases. This CDR3 comprises 17 residues. Germline CDR1 reads LGHDT; CDR2 reads YNNKEL (reference sequence). Trimming removed 1 base from V and 3 bases from J; junction bases left unmatched: 8.

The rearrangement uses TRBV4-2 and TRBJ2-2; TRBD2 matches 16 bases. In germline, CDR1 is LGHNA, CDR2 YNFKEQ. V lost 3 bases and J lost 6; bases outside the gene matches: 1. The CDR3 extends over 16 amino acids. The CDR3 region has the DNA TGTGCCAGCAGCCATGGGACTAGCGGGGGGGCCGGGGAGCTGTTTTTT. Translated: CASSHGTSGGAGELFF.

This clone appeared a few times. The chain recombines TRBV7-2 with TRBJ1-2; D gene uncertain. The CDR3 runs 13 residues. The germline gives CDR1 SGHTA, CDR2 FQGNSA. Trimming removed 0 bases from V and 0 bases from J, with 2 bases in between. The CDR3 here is CASSLATNYGYTF. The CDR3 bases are TGTGCCAGCAGCTTAGCAACTAACTATGGCTACACCTTC.

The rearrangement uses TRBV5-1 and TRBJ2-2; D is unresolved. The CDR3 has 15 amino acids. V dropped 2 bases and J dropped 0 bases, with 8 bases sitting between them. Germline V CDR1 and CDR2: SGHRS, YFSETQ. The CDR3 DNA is TGCGCCAGCAGCTTCGACAAACCGAACACCGGGGAGCTGTTTTTT. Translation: CASSFDKPNTGELFF. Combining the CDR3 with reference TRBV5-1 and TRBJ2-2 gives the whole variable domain KAGVTQTPRYLIKTRGQQVTLSCSPISGHRSVSWYQQTPGQGLQFLFEYFSETQRNKGNFPGRFSGRQFSNSRSEMNVSTLELGDSALYLCASSFDKPNTGELFFGEGSRLTVL.

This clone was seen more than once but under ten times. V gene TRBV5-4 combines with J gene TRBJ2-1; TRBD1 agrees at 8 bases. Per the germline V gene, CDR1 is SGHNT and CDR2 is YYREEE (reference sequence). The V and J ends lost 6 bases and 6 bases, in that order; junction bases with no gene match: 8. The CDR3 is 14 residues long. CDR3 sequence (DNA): TGTGCCAGCACTCGGCAGGGGGCCGTCAATGAGCAGTTCTTC. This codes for CASTRQGAVNEQFF.

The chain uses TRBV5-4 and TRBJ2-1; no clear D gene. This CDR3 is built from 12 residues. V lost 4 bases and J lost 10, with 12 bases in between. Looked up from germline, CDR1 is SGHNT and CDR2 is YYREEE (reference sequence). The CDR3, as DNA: TGTGCCAGCAGCCTCGCCTCAAGGGAGCAGTTCTTC. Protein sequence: CASSLASREQFF.

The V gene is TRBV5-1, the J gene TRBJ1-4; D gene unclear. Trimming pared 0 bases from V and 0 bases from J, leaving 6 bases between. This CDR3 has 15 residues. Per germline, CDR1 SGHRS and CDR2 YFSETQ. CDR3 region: CASSLGAATNEKLFF. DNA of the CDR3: TGCGCCAGCAGCTTGGGTGCAGCAACTAATGAAAAACTGTTTTTT. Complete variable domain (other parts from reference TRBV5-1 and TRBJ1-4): KAGVTQTPRYLIKTRGQQVTLSCSPISGHRSVSWYQQTPGQGLQFLFEYFSETQRNKGNFPGRFSGRQFSNSRSEMNVSTLELGDSALYLCASSLGAATNEKLFFGSGTQLSVL.

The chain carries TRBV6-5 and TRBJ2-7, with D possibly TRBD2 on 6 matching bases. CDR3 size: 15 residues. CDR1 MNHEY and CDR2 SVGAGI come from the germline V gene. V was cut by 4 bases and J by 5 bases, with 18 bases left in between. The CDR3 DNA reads TGTGCCAGCAGTTTGCGTCCGTGGAGGGTAGACGAGCAGTACTTC. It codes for CASSLRPWRVDEQYF.

The CDR3 coding sequence is TGTGCCAGTAGTACATGGACAGGGGGCTTCGCTGAAGCTTTCTTT. Translation gives CASSTWTGGFAEAFF. The J gene is TRBJ1-1, the V gene TRBV19; 11 bases align to TRBD1. CDR1 is LNHDA, CDR2 SQIVND, per germline (reference sequence). J gave up 6 bases and V 4 bases, and 7 bases lay outside the gene matches. The CDR3 is 15 amino acids.

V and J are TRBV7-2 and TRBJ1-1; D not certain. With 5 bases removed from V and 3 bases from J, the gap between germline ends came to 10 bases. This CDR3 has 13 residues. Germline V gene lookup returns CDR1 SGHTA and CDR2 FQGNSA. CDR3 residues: CASSVRRYTEAFF. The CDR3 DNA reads TGTGCCAGCAGCGTCCGGAGATACACTGAAGCTTTCTTT.

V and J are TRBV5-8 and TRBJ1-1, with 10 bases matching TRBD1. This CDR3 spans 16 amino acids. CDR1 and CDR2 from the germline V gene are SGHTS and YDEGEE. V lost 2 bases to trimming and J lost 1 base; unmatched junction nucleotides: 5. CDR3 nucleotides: TGTGCCAGCAGCTTAGGGACAGGGGCGAAGAACACTGAAGCTTTCTTT. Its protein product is CASSLGTGAKNTEAFF.

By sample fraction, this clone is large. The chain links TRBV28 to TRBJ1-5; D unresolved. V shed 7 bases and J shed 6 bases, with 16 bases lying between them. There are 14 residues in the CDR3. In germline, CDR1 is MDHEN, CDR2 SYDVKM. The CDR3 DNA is TGTGCCAGCAAGATTTCTGGGGAAATTCAGCCCCAGCATTTT. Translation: CASKISGEIQPQHF.

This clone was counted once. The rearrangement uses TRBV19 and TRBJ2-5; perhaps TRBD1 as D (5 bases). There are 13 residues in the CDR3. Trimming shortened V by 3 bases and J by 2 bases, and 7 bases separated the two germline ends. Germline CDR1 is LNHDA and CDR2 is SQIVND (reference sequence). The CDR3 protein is CASSIAGQETQYF. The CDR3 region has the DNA TGTGCCAGTAGTATTGCAGGGCAAGAGACCCAGTACTTC.

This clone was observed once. The CDR3 spells CASSKEAGKGRDVPGANVLTF. CDR3 DNA: TGTGCCAGCAGCAAAGAGGCGGGAAAGGGCAGGGACGTTCCTGGGGCCAACGTCCTGACTTTC. J is TRBJ2-6 and V is TRBV21-1; the D call of TRBD2 is as the table states it, not checked on the DNA. TRBV21-1 is reported as a pseudogene. The CDR3 loop spans 21 amino acids.

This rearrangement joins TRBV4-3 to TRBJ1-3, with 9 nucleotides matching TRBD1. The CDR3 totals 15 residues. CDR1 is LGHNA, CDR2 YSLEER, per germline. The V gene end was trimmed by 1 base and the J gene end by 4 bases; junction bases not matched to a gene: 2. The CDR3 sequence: CASSQGTGDGNTIYF. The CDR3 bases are TGCGCCAGCAGCCAAGGGACAGGGGACGGAAACACCATATATTTT.